The rows below give T cell receptor beta chains drawn from one sample of a study of molecular identifiers for immune sequencing clone quantification. TCRdb re-derived calls from the PCR reads in MiXCR, one entry per CDR3 protein. The table shows more than 550,000 distinct CDR3 sequences, with about 25% occurring only once. The sample consisted of naive CD8+ T cells from blood, with Jurkat cell RNA spiked in. The receptors derive from a human donor in good health. Some libraries in this study had Jurkat cell RNA spiked in. Each CDR3 is given with its conserved first and last residue. Fields, in order: clone size, J gene, V gene, D gene, CDR3 length, CDR3 DNA, CDR3 protein. The D gene is left open where the match is weak. Size is omitted from some rows. Given values are once, few, many or a class for expanded clones.

size: few
J: TRBJ2-7
V: TRBV7-2
D: NA
length: 15
DNA: TGTGCCAGCAGCTTAGATCTTAACAGGGACTACGAGCAGTACTTC
CDR3: CASSLDLNRDYEQYF

size: NA
J: TRBJ2-5
V: TRBV6-2/TRBV6-3
D: TRBD1
length: 15
DNA: TGTGCCAGCAGCTTAGCATGGGACAGCCAAGAGCCCCAGTACTTC
CDR3: CASSLAWDSQEPQYF

size: many
J: TRBJ2-7
V: TRBV6-2/TRBV6-3
D: NA
length: 15
DNA: TGTGCCAGCAGTTACTCCGGGGTTAGGAGCTACGAGCAGTACTTC
CDR3: CASSYSGVRSYEQYF

size: many
J: TRBJ2-3
V: TRBV5-1
D: NA
length: 16
DNA: TGCGCCAGCAGCTTGCCCCCGACGGACCGCACAGATACGCAGTATTTT
CDR3: CASSLPPTDRTDTQYF

size: many
J: TRBJ2-7
V: TRBV7-2
D: NA
length: 13
DNA: TGTGCCAGCAGCTTAGACCCCACCTACGAGCAGTACTTC
CDR3: CASSLDPTYEQYF

size: NA
J: TRBJ1-1
V: TRBV7-9
D: TRBD1
length: 13
DNA: TGTGCCAGCAGCACTACAGGGGCTGATGAAGCTTTCTTT
CDR3: CASSTTGADEAFF

size: few
J: TRBJ2-1
V: TRBV20-1
D: NA
length: 15
DNA: TGCAGTGCTAGGGAACAGGGTCTTTCCTACAATGAGCAGTTCTTC
CDR3: CSAREQGLSYNEQFF

size: NA
J: TRBJ2-1
V: TRBV14
D: NA
length: 14
DNA: TGTGCCAGCAGCCCAGACCCCGACTACAATGAGCAGTTCTTC
CDR3: CASSPDPDYNEQFF

size: few
J: TRBJ2-1
V: TRBV11-2
D: TRBD1
length: 15
DNA: TGTGCCAGCAGCTTAAGACAGGGAATCGGGAATGAGCAGTTCTTC
CDR3: CASSLRQGIGNEQFF

size: few
J: TRBJ1-6
V: TRBV6-5
D: TRBD1
length: 15
DNA: TGTGCCAGCAGTTCCCCGACAGGGGGAAATTCACCCCTCCACTTT
CDR3: CASSSPTGGNSPLHF

size: NA
J: TRBJ2-7
V: TRBV19
D: NA
length: 15
DNA: TGTGCCAGTAGTGCCGCAGGGCAGCCCTACTACGAGCAGTACTTC
CDR3: CASSAAGQPYYEQYF

size: many
J: TRBJ2-1
V: TRBV27
D: TRBD1
length: 16
DNA: TGTGCCAGCATTGATGCCGGGACAGGGGCCTACAATGAGCAGTTCTTC
CDR3: CASIDAGTGAYNEQFF

size: few
J: TRBJ2-7
V: TRBV18
D: NA
length: 13
DNA: TGTGCCAGCTCAGCCTGGGGCTCCTACGAGCAGTACTTC
CDR3: CASSAWGSYEQYF

size: NA
J: TRBJ2-5
V: TRBV10-2
D: TRBD2
length: 14
DNA: TGCGCCAGCAGTGGGGGACTAGCCCAAGAGACCCAGTACTTC
CDR3: CASSGGLAQETQYF

size: many
J: TRBJ2-3
V: TRBV29-1
D: TRBD2
length: 14
DNA: TGCAGCGTTGAGGCGGGGGGCCGGGCAGATACGCAGTATTTT
CDR3: CSVEAGGRADTQYF

size: many
J: TRBJ2-4
V: TRBV28
D: TRBD1
length: 16
DNA: TGTGCCAGCAGTCTAACCCTGACAGGGGCCAAAAACATTCAGTACTTC
CDR3: CASSLTLTGAKNIQYF

size: many
J: TRBJ2-5
V: TRBV11-2
D: NA
length: 15
DNA: TGTGCCAGCAGCTCCCCTGGGACTCTTCAAGAGACCCAGTACTTC
CDR3: CASSSPGTLQETQYF

size: many
J: TRBJ2-3
V: TRBV20-1
D: NA
length: 18
DNA: TGCAGTGCTAGAGATTTTCACCATAGCGAGGGGGGCACAGATACGCAGTATTTT
CDR3: CSARDFHHSEGGTDTQYF

size: many
J: TRBJ2-7
V: TRBV20-1
D: NA
length: 13
DNA: TGCAGTGCTTGGGCTACCGACTCCTACGAGCAGTACTTC
CDR3: CSAWATDSYEQYF

size: many
J: TRBJ2-5
V: TRBV27
D: NA
length: 17
DNA: TGTGCCAGCAGTTCCGACAATAGCCTTAATAACCAAGAGACCCAGTACTTC
CDR3: CASSSDNSLNNQETQYF

size: many
J: TRBJ2-3
V: TRBV24-1
D: NA
length: 13
DNA: TGTGCCACCAGTGACCCGAGCACAGATACGCAGTATTTT
CDR3: CATSDPSTDTQYF

size: few
J: TRBJ2-3
V: TRBV9
D: TRBD1
length: 16
DNA: TGTGCCAGCAGCGTAGTTGGGACAGGCGGCACAGATACGCAGTATTTT
CDR3: CASSVVGTGGTDTQYF

size: NA
J: TRBJ2-7
V: TRBV7-6
D: NA
length: 15
DNA: TGTGCCAGCGGCTCGGAACCCCATAGTTCCTACGAGCAGTACTTC
CDR3: CASGSEPHSSYEQYF

size: NA
J: TRBJ1-1
V: TRBV12-3/TRBV12-4
D: NA
length: 14
DNA: TGTGCCAGCAGTGCAGGACCTTTTAACACTGAAGCTTTCTTT
CDR3: CASSAGPFNTEAFF

size: few
J: TRBJ1-5
V: TRBV4-1
D: NA
length: 18
DNA: TGCGCCAGCAGCCAAGAATGGAATTCCCGAAGGAGCAATCAGCCCCAGCATTTT
CDR3: CASSQEWNSRRSNQPQHF

size: many
J: TRBJ2-1
V: TRBV13
D: NA
length: 17
DNA: TGTGCCAGCAGCCTCCTCACGCGGCCCAGCTCCTACAATGAGCAGTTCTTC
CDR3: CASSLLTRPSSYNEQFF

size: few
J: TRBJ2-3
V: TRBV24-1
D: NA
length: 12
DNA: TGTGCCACCAGTGGGGTAACAGATACGCAGTATTTT
CDR3: CATSGVTDTQYF

size: NA
J: TRBJ1-5
V: TRBV7-9
D: NA
length: 16
DNA: TGTGCCAGCAGCCCCACGGGTGCGGGGTCAGATCAGCCCCAGCATTTT
CDR3: CASSPTGAGSDQPQHF

size: many
J: TRBJ2-3
V: TRBV7-9
D: TRBD2
length: 14
DNA: TGTGCCAGCAGCTCACAGCGGGACCCAGATACGCAGTATTTT
CDR3: CASSSQRDPDTQYF

size: NA
J: TRBJ1-5
V: TRBV7-8
D: NA
length: 16
DNA: TGTGCCAGCAGCGTAGTTCCCAGGGCTAGCAATCAGCCCCAGCATTTT
CDR3: CASSVVPRASNQPQHF

size: many
J: TRBJ1-1
V: TRBV7-8
D: NA
length: 15
DNA: TGCGCCAGCAGCTTGGCCCAGGGCCTGAACACTGAAGCTTTCTTT
CDR3: CASSLAQGLNTEAFF

size: NA
J: TRBJ2-2
V: TRBV5-6
D: NA
length: 16
DNA: TGTGCCAGCACCAGGGAGCAACTTAGGGGGACCGGGGAGCTGTTTTTT
CDR3: CASTREQLRGTGELFF

size: many
J: TRBJ1-5
V: TRBV12-3/TRBV12-4
D: NA
length: 14
DNA: TGTGCCAGCAGTTTAAGGCAGCCTCATCAGCCCCAGCATTTT
CDR3: CASSLRQPHQPQHF

size: NA
J: TRBJ2-1
V: TRBV28
D: NA
length: 14
DNA: TGTGCCAGCAGTTTAGCCGGACGGGACAATGAGCAGTCCTTC
CDR3: CASSLAGRDNEQSF

size: many
J: TRBJ1-6
V: TRBV14
D: NA
length: 15
DNA: TGTGCCAGCAGCCAAGATTTTTGGTTAAATTCACCCCTCCACTTT
CDR3: CASSQDFWLNSPLHF

size: NA
J: TRBJ1-3
V: TRBV9
D: NA
length: 13
DNA: TGTGTCAGCAGCGTAGACGGGACATTCCCCATATATTTT
CDR3: CVSSVDGTFPIYF

size: many
J: TRBJ1-6
V: TRBV6-5
D: NA
length: 13
DNA: TGTGCCAGCAGTTCCAGCGAGGGATCACCCCTCCACTTT
CDR3: CASSSSEGSPLHF

size: NA
J: TRBJ2-5
V: TRBV20-1
D: TRBD1
length: 12
DNA: TGCAGTGCTGGGGACAGGGCAGAGACCCAGTACTTC
CDR3: CSAGDRAETQYF

size: many
J: TRBJ2-7
V: TRBV7-2
D: NA
length: 15
DNA: TGTGCCAGCAGTCCCTGGACCGAGGCGTTCCACGAGCAGTACTTC
CDR3: CASSPWTEAFHEQYF

size: many
J: TRBJ1-1
V: TRBV4-3
D: NA
length: 13
DNA: TGCGCCAGCAGCTTGATTGGGGGTACTGAAGCTTTCTTT
CDR3: CASSLIGGTEAFF

size: many
J: TRBJ2-7
V: TRBV27
D: TRBD2
length: 15
DNA: TGTGCCAGCAGTTTATACTCGCGGGAGGGCCGGGAGCAGTACTTC
CDR3: CASSLYSREGREQYF

size: NA
J: TRBJ1-2
V: TRBV12-3/TRBV12-4
D: NA
length: 16
DNA: TGTGCCAGCAGTGTTCTCGCCCGGGGGCAGCAGAGTGGCTACACCTTC
CDR3: CASSVLARGQQSGYTF

size: NA
J: TRBJ1-1
V: TRBV2
D: NA
length: 15
DNA: TGTGCCAGCAGTGCAACGACAGCGCCAAACACTGAAGCTTTCTTT
CDR3: CASSATTAPNTEAFF